The sequence of this TCR beta chain was determined in a study of T cell repertoires in ileal Crohn's disease (dated by TCRdb to the late 2010s). With regard to the full study: The median duration of disease was approximately 8.3 years, and at the time of surgery around 32% of patients were active smokers. Every patient underwent surgery because of a complication, which was stricturing disease in around 60% and penetrating disease in 39%. Roughly half of the patients were given postoperative therapy, with 18 on anti-TNF agents and about a dozen on thiopurines. TCR repertoire analysis was performed in about 59 Crohn's disease patients drawn from a prospective multicentre cohort. Running in parallel with the study was a multicentre cohort set up to find predictors of early endoscopic recurrence following ileocolonic resection. Endoscopic postoperative recurrence was defined by a Rutgeerts score above i0. A total of about 170 mucosal samples from some 50 patients were sequenced, with samples obtained at several locations on the surgical specimen and at postoperative endoscopy.

Adults with ileal or ileocolonic Crohn's disease for whom ileocolonic resection was indicated were considered eligible. Whole ileal mucosal biopsies were stored frozen at -80°C before DNA extraction. Genomic DNA was isolated from frozen whole biopsies using a TRizol-based method, and the DNA was quantified with a NanoDrop 2000 spectrophotometer. Roughly 500 nanograms of biopsy DNA per sample were submitted for commercial TCRB immunosequencing. CDR3 regions were amplified from genomic DNA by Adaptive Biotechnology using a two-step, amplification bias-controlled multiplex PCR. The first PCR used primers for every V and J gene segment; the second PCR added barcodes and Illumina adapters. CDR3 libraries were sequenced on an Illumina instrument. The authors processed their data as follows. The analysis drew on both the pipelines supplied by the vendor and custom analysis of the raw data in R/Bioconductor running R version 3.3.0. Clonality, which ranges from 0 to 1, was calculated as the inverse of the normalised Shannon entropy across all productive clones. The repertoire share taken up by the top 100 clones defined high-frequency clones, and only clones that passed a 95% confidence test were kept. Repertoire diversity was measured with the Simpson index, and overlap between samples was measured with the Morisita-Horn index. This immuneACCESS table, as held by TCRdb, lists in-frame sequences with V and J called but not all clones. Of the missing ones, under half trace to an unresolved V gene in checked studies; the others have no known cause. V and J calls and clone size come straight from that table; D and trimming were deduced from the DNA. Counted in this sample were over 13,000 clones; roughly 80% of them appeared once. Of the sample, 4.2% falls within the top ten clones.

In the case of this clone: What this receptor recognizes is not known. There are no base qualities to consult, and no much larger clone falls within one base.

Broader findings and caveats from the paper: Compared with CD4 T cells, sorted CD8 T cells contained more high-frequency clones, which suggests that the mucosal expansions were mostly CD8. Higher high-frequency clone percentages at surgery were associated with endoscopic recurrence; all patients with clonality above 26.8% (18/57) had recurrence. Mucosal CD4 and CD8 T cells were sorted and sequenced only in a subgroup of patients, whose size was not stated. A significantly higher proportion of clonal expansions was observed in active smokers at surgery than in non-smokers (roughly 24% vs 19%, p=0.02).

The CDR3, cysteine through phenylalanine, is 16 amino acids long. The entry retains the CDR3 DNA only, 48 bases that are in frame from base 1. Clipping removes 5 bases from V and 2 bases from J, with 7 as the unmatched junction base count. According to the germline V gene, CDR1 reads SGHTA and CDR2 reads FQGNSA. Sequenced input: ileal tissue. The chain uses TRBV7-2 and TRBJ2-3; the central 10 bases match TRBD2. This receptor was taken from an adult with Crohn's disease. DNA sequence: TGTGCCAGCAGCATGACTAGCGGGTCTTTCACAGATACGCAGTATTTT. It encodes CASSMTSGSFTDTQYF.